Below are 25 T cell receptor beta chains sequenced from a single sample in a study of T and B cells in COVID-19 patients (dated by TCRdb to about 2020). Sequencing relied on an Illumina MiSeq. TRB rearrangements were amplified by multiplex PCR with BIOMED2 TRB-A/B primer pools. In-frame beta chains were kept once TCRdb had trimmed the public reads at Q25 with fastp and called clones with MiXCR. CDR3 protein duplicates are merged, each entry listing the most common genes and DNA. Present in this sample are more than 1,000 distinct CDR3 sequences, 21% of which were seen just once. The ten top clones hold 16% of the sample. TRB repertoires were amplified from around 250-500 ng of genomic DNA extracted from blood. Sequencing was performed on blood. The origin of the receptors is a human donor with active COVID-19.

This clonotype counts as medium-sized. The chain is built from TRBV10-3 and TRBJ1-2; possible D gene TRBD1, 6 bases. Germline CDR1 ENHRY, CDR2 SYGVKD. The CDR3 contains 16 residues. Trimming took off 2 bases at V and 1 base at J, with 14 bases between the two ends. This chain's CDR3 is CAISEASGAINYGYTF. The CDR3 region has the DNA TGTGCCATCAGTGAGGCCTCAGGGGCGATTAACTATGGCTACACCTTC.

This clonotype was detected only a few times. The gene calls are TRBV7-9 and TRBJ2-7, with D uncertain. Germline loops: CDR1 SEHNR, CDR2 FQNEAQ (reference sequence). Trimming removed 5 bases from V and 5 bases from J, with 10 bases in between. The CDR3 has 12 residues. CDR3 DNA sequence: TGTGCCAGCAGCACGAGCATCAACGAGCAGTACTTC. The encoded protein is CASSTSINEQYF.

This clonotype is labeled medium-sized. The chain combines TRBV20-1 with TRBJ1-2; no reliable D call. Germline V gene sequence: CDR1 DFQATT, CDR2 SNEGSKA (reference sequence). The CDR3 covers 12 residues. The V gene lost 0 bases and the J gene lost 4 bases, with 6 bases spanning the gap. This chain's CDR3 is CSARDQGYGYTF. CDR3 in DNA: TGCAGTGCTAGAGATCAAGGCTATGGCTACACCTTC.

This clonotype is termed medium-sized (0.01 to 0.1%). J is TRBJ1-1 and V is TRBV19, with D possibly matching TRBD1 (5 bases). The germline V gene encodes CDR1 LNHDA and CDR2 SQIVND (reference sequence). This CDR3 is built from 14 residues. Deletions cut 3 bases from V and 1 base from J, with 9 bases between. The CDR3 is CASSIQGWNTEAFF. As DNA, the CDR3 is TGTGCCAGTAGTATCCAGGGATGGAACACTGAAGCTTTCTTT. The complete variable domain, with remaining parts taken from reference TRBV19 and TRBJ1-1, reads DGGITQSPKYLFRKEGQNVTLSCEQNLNHDAMYWYRQDPGQGLRLIYYSQIVNDFQKGDIAEGYSVSREKKESFPLTVTSAQKNPTAFYLCASSIQGWNTEAFFGQGTRLTVV.

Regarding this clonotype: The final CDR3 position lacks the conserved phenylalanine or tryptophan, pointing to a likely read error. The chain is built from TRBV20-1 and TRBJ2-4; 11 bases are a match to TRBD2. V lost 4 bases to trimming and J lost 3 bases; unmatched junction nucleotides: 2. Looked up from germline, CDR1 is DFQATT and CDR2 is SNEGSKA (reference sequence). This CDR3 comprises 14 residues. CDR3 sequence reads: CSATTSGGKNIQYI. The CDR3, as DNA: TGCAGTGCTACCACTAGCGGGGGCAAAAACATTCAGTACATC.

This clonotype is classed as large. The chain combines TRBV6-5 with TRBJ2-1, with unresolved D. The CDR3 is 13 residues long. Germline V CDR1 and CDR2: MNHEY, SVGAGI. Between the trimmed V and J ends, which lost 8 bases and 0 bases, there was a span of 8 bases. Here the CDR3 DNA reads TGTGCCAGCCGCCAAAGCTCCTACAATGAGCAGTTCTTC. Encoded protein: CASRQSSYNEQFF.

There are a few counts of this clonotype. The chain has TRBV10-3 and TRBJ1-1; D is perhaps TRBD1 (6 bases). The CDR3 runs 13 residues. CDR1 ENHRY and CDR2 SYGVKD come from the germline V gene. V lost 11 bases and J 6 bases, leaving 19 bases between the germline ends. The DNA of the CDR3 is TGTGCCGTCACGGGAGGGGGGTTGGCTGAAGCTTTCTTT. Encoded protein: CAVTGGGLAEAFF.

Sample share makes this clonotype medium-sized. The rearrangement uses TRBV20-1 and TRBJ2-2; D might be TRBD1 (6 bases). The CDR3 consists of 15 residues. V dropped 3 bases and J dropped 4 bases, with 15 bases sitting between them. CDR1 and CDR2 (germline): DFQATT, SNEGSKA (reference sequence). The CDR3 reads CSARQTGLSTGELFF. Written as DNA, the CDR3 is TGCAGTGCTAGGCAAACAGGGCTGAGCACCGGGGAGCTGTTTTTT.

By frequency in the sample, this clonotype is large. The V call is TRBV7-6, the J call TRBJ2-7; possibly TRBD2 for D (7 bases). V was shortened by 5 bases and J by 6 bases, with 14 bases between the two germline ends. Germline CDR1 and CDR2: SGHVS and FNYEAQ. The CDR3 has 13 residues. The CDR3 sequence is CASSQGRAGEQYF. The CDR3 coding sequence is TGTGCCAGCAGCCAGGGGAGGGCTGGCGAGCAGTACTTC.

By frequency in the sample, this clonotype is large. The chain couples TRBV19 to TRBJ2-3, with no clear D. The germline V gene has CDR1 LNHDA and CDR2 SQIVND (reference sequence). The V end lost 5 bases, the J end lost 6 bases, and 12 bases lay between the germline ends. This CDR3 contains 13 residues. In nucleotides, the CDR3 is TGTGCCAGTAGTTGGGCGCCCGTTGATACGCAGTATTTT. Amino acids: CASSWAPVDTQYF.

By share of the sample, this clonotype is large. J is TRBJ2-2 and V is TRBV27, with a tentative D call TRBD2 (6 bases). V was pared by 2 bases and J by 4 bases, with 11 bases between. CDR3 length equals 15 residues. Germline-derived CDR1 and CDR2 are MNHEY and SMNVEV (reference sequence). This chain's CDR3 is CASSLRGRSTGELFF. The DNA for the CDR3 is TGTGCCAGCAGTTTACGGGGGAGGAGCACCGGGGAGCTGTTTTTT.

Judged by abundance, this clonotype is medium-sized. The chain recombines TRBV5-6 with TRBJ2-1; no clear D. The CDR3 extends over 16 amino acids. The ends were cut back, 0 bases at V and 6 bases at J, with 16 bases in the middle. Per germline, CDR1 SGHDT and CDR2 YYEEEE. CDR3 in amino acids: CASSLAPSASSNEQFF. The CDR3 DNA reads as TGTGCCAGCAGCTTGGCCCCGTCAGCGTCGTCCAATGAGCAGTTCTTC.

Written as DNA, the CDR3 is TGTGCCAGCAGCGTTGGACTAGCGGGGCACACCGGGGAGCTGTTTTTT. Protein product: CASSVGLAGHTGELFF. The rearrangement uses TRBV9 and TRBJ2-2; 12 nucleotides line up with TRBD2. The CDR3 has 16 residues. Germline-derived CDR1 and CDR2 are SGDLS and YYNGEE. Trimming cost V 2 bases and J 3 bases; bases outside gene matches: 2.

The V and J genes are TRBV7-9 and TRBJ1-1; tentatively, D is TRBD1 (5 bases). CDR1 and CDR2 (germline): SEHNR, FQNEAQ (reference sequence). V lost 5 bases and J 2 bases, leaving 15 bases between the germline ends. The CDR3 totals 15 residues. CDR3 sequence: CASSRSETANTEAFF. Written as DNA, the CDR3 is TGTGCCAGCAGCCGCTCCGAGACAGCAAACACTGAAGCTTTCTTT.

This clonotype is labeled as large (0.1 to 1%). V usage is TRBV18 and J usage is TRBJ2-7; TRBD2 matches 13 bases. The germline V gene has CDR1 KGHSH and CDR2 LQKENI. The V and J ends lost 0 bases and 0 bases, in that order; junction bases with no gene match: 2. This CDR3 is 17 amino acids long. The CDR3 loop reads CASSPPGLAGLSYEQYF. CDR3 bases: TGTGCCAGCTCACCACCGGGACTAGCGGGACTCTCCTACGAGCAGTACTTC.

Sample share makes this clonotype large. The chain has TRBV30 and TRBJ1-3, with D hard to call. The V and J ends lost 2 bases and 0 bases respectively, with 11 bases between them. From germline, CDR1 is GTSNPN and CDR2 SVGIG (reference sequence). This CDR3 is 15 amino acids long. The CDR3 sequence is CAWSRTRSSGNTIYF. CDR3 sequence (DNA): TGTGCCTGGAGTCGAACCCGTAGCTCTGGAAACACCATATATTTT.

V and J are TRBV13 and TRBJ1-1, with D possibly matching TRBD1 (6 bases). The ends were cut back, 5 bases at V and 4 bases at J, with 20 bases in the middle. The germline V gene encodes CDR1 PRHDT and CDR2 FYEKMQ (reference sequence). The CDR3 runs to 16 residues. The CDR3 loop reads CASSLGGGIWGTEAFF. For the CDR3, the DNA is TGTGCCAGCAGCCTGGGGGGGGGCATCTGGGGCACTGAAGCTTTCTTT.

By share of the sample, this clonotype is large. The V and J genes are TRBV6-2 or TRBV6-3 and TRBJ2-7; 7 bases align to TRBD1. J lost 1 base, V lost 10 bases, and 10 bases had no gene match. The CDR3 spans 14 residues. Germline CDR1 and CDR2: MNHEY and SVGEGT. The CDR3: CATTPRTGSYEQYF. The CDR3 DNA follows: TGTGCCACCACCCCGAGGACAGGTTCCTACGAGCAGTACTTC.

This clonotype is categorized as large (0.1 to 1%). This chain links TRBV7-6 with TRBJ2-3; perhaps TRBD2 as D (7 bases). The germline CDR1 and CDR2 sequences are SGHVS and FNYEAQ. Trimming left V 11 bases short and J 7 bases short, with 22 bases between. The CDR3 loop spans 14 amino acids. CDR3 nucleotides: TGTGCCGTGGAAAGGGCGGGGGCGACCTATACGCAGTATTTT. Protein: CAVERAGATYTQYF.

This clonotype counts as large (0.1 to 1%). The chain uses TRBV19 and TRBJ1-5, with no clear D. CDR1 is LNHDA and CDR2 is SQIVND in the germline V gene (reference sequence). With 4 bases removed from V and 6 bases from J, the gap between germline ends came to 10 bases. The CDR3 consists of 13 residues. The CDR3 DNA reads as TGTGCCAGTAGTAGGGGTGGCGGTCAGCCCCAGCATTTT. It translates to CASSRGGGQPQHF.

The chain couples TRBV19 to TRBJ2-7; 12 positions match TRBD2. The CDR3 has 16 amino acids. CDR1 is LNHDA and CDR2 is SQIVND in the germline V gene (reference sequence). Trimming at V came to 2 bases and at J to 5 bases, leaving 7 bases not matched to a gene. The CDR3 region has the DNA TGTGCCAGTAGTATACAAGGGGGACTAGCGGGCGACGAGCAGTACTTC. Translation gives CASSIQGGLAGDEQYF.

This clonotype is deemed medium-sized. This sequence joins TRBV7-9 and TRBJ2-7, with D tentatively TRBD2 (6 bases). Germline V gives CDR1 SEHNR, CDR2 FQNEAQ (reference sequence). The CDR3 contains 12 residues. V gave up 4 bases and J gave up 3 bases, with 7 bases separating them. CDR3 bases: TGTGCCAGCAGCTCGGACTACTACGAGCAGTACTTC. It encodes CASSSDYYEQYF.

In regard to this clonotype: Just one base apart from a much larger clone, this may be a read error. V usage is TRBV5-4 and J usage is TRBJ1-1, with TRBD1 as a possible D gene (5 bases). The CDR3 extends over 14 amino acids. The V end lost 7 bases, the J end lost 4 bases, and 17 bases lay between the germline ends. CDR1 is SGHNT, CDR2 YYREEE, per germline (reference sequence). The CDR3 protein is CASGRGGLSTEAFF. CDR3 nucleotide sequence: TGTGCCAGCGGGAGGGGAGGCCTAAGCACTGAAGCTTTCTTT.

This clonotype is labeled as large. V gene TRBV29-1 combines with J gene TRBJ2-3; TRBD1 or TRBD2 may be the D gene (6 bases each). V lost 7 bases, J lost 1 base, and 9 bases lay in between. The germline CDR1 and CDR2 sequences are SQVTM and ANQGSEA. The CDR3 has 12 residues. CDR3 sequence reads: CSAGGGTDTQYF. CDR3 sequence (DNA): TGCAGCGCCGGGGGCGGCACAGATACGCAGTATTTT.

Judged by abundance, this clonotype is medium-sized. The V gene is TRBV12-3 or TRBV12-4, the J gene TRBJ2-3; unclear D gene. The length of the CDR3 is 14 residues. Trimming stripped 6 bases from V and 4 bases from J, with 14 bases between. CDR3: CASRRHGGADTQYF. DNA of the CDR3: TGTGCCAGCAGAAGACACGGTGGTGCAGATACGCAGTATTTT.